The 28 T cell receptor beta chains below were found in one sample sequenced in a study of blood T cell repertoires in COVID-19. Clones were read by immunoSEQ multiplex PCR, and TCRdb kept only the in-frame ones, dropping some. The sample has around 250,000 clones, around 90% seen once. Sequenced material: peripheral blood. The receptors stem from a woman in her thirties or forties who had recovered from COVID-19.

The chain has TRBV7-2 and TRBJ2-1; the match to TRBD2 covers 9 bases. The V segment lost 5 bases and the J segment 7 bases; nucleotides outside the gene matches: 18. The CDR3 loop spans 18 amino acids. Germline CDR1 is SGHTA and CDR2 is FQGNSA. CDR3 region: CASSALAGIPQSRNEQFF. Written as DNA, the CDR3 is TGTGCCAGCAGCGCGCTAGCGGGAATTCCCCAGAGTAGGAATGAGCAGTTCTTC.

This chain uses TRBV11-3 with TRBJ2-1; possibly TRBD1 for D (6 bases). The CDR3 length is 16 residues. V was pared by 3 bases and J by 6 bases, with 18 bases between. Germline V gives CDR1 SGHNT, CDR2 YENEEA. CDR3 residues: CASSFRAGENANEQFF. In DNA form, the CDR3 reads TGTGCCAGCAGCTTCCGAGCAGGGGAGAATGCCAATGAGCAGTTCTTC.

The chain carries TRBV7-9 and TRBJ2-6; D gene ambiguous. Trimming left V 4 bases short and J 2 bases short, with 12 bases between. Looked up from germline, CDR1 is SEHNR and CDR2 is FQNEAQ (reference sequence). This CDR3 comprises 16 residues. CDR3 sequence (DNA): TGTGCCAGCAGCTCCCCTCAGGCTACTGGGGCCAACGTCCTGACTTTC. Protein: CASSSPQATGANVLTF.

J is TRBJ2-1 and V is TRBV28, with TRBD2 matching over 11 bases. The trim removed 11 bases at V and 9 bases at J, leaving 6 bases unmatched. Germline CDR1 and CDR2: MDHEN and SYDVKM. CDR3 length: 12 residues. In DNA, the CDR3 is TGTGCCGTACTAGCGGGAGCTCGTGAGCAGTTCTTC. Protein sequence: CAVLAGAREQFF.

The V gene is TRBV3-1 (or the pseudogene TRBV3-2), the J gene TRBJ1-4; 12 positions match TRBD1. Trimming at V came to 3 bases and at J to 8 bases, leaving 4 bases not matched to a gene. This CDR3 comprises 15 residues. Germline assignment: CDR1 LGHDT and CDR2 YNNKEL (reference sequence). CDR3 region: CASSQGQGAEEKLFF. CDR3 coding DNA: TGTGCCAGCAGCCAGGGACAGGGGGCAGAGGAAAAACTGTTTTTT.

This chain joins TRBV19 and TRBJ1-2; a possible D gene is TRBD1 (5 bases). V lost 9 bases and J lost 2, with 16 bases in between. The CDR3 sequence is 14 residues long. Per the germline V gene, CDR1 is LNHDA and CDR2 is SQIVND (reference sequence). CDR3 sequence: CASHNRSMNYGYTF. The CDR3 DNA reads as TGTGCCAGCCATAACAGGTCTATGAACTATGGCTACACCTTC.

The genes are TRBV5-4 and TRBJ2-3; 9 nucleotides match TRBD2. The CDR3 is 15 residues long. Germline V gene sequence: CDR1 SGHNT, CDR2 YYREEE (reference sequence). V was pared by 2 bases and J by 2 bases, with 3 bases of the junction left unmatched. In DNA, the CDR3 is TGTGCCAGCAGCTTTAGCGGGAGCTCCACAGATACGCAGTATTTT. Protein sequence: CASSFSGSSTDTQYF.

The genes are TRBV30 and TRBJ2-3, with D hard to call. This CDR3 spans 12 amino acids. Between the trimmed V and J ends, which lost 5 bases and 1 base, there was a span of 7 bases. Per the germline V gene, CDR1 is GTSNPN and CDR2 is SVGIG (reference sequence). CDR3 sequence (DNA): TGTGCCTGGGAACCGGGCACAGATACGCAGTATTTT. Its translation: CAWEPGTDTQYF. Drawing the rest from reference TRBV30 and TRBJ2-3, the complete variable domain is SQTIHQWPATLVQPVGSPLSLECTVEGTSNPNLYWYRQAAGRGLQLLFYSVGIGQISSEVPQNLSASRPQDRQFILSSKKLLLSDSGFYLCAWEPGTDTQYFGPGTRLTVL.

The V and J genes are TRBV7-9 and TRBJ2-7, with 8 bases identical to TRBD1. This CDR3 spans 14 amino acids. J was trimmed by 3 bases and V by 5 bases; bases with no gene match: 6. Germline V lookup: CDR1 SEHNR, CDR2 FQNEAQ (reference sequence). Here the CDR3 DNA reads TGTGCCAGCAGCCCCCCAGGGGGCAACTACGAGCAGTACTTC. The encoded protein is CASSPPGGNYEQYF.

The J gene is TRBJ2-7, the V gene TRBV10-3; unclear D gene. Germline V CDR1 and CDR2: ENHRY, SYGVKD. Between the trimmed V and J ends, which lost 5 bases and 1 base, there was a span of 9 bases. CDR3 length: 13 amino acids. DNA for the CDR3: TGTGCCATCAGTTATGACAAATCCTACGAGCAGTACTTC. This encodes CAISYDKSYEQYF.

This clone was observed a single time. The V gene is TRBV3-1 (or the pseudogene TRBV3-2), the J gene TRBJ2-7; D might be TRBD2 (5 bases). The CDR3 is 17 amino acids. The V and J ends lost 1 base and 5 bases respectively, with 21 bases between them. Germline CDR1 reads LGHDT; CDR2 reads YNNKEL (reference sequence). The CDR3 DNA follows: TGTGCCAGCAGCCAAGGCCCGGCCAAATTGGGAGTAGACGAGCAGTACTTC. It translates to CASSQGPAKLGVDEQYF.

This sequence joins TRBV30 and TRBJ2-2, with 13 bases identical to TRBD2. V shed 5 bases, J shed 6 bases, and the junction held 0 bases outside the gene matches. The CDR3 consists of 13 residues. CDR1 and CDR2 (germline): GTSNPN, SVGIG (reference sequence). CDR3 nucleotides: TGTGCCTGGGGACTAGCGGGAGCCGGGGAGCTGTTTTTT. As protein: CAWGLAGAGELFF.

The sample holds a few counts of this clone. The DNA for the CDR3 is TGTGCCAGCAGCGTAGGTGACAGCGGGATCGGGGAGCTGTTTTTT. The encoded protein is CASSVGDSGIGELFF. The V call is TRBV9, the J call TRBJ2-2; 7 bases match TRBD2. J lost 7 bases, V lost 0 bases, and 6 bases had no gene match. Germline CDR1 SGDLS, CDR2 YYNGEE. This CDR3 has 15 amino acids.

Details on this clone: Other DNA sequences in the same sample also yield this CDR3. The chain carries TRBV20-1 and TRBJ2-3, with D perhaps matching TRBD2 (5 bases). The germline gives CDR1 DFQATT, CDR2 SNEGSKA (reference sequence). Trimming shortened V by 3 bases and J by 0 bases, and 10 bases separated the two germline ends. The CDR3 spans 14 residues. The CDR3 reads CSASGAESTDTQYF. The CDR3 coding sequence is TGCAGTGCTAGTGGAGCGGAGAGCACAGATACGCAGTATTTT.

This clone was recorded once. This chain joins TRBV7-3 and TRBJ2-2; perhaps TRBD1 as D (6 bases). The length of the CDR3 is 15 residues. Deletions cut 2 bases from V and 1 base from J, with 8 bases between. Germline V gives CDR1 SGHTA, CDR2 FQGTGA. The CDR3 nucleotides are TGTGCCAGCAGCTTACAGGGGTTGAACACCGGGGAGCTGTTTTTT. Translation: CASSLQGLNTGELFF.

The CDR3 is CSVGQDNQPQHF. CDR3 bases: TGCAGCGTTGGGCAGGACAATCAGCCCCAGCATTTT. This chain links TRBV29-1 with TRBJ1-5; unclear D gene. Germline values: CDR1 SQVTM, CDR2 ANQGSEA. The V end lost 4 bases, the J end lost 3 bases, and 7 bases lay between the germline ends. The CDR3 runs 12 residues.

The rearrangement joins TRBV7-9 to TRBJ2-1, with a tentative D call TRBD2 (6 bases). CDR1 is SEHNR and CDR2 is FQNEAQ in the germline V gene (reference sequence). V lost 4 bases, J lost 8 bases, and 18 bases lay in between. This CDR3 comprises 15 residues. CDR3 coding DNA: TGTGCCAGCAGCTCCCCCGAGACTGGGAGGCATGAGCAGTTCTTC. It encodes CASSSPETGRHEQFF. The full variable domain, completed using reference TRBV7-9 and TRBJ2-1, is DTGVSQNPRHKITKRGQNVTFRCDPISEHNRLYWYRQTLGQGPEFLTYFQNEAQLEKSRLLSDRFSAERPKGSFSTLEIQRTEQGDSAMYLCASSSPETGRHEQFFGPGTRLTVL.

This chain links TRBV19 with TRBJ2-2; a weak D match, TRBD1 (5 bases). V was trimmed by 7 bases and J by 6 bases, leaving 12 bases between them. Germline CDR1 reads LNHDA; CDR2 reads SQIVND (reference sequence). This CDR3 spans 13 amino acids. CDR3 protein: CASNLGVSGELFF. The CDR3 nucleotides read TGTGCCAGTAACTTAGGGGTATCCGGGGAGCTGTTTTTT.

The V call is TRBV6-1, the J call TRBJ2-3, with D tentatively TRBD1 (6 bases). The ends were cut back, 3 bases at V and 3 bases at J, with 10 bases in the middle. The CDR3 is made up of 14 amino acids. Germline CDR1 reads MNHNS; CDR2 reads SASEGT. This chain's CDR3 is CASSEPTGTDTQYF. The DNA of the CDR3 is TGTGCCAGCAGTGAGCCAACAGGGACAGATACGCAGTATTTT.

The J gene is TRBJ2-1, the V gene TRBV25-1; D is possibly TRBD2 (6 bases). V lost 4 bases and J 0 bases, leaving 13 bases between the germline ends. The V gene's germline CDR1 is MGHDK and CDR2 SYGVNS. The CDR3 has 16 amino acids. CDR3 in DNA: TGTGCCAGCAGTGGGGGACTCTCTAGCTCCTACAATGAGCAGTTCTTC. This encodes CASSGGLSSSYNEQFF.

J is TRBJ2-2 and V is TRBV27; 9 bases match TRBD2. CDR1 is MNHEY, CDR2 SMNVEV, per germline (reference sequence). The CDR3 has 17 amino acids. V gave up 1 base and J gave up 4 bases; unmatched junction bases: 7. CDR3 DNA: TGTGCCAGCAGTTTATTAGGGGGACTAGCAGCCACCGGGGAGCTGTTTTTT. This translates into CASSLLGGLAATGELFF.

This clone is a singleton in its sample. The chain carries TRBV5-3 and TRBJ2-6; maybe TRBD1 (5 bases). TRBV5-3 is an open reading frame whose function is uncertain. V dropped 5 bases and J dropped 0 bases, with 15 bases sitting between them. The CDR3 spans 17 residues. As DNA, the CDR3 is TGTGCCAGAAGGGCCCCAGGGCCCGACTCTGGGGCCAACGTCCTGACTTTC. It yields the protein CARRAPGPDSGANVLTF.

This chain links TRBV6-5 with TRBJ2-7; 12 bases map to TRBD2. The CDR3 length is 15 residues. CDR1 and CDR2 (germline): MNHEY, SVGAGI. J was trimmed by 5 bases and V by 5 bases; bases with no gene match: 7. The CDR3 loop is CASSPLAGGPHEQYF. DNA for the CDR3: TGTGCCAGCAGTCCCCTAGCGGGAGGGCCACACGAGCAGTACTTC.

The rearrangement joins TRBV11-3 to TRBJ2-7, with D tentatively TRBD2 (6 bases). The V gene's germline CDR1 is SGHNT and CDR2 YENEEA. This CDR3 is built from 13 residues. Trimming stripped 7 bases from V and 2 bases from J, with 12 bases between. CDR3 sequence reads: CASTIGGAYEQYF. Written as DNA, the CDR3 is TGTGCCAGCACCATAGGAGGGGCCTACGAGCAGTACTTC.

CDR3 amino acids: CASSISGGDKLAKNIQYF. CDR3 DNA sequence: TGTGCCAGTAGTATTTCGGGAGGGGATAAACTTGCCAAAAACATTCAGTACTTC. This chain uses TRBV19 with TRBJ2-4, with 8 bases aligning to TRBD2. Looked up from germline, CDR1 is LNHDA and CDR2 is SQIVND (reference sequence). The CDR3 length is 18 residues. J was trimmed by 1 base and V by 3 bases; bases with no gene match: 11.

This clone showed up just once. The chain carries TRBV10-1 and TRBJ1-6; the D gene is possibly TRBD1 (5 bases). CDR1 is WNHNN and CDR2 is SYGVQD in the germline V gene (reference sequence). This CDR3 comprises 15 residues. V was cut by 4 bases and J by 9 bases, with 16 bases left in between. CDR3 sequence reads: CASSVQGKEGSPLHF. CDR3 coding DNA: TGCGCCAGCAGTGTGCAGGGTAAGGAGGGTTCACCCCTCCACTTT.

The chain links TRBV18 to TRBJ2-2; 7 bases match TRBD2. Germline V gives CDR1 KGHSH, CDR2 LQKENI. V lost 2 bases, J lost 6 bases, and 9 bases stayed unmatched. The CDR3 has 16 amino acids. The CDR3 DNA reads TGTGCCAGCTCACCAGGCCGGGGGGTCGATTCCGGGGAGCTGTTTTTT. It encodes CASSPGRGVDSGELFF.

The DNA for the CDR3 is TGTGCCAGCAGCCTAGACAGGGGGGCGTATGGCTACACCTTC. This codes for CASSLDRGAYGYTF. V and J are TRBV7-2 and TRBJ1-2; 9 bases agree with TRBD1. The germline V gene has CDR1 SGHTA and CDR2 FQGNSA. V shed 5 bases, J shed 5 bases, and the junction held 6 bases outside the gene matches. The CDR3 consists of 14 residues. Using reference TRBV7-2 and TRBJ1-2 for the parts outside the CDR3, the full variable domain is GAGVSQSPSNKVTEKGKDVELRCDPISGHTALYWYRQSLGQGLEFLIYFQGNSAPDKSGLPSDRFSAERTGGSVSTLTIQRTQQEDSAVYLCASSLDRGAYGYTFGSGTRLTVV.